This T cell receptor (beta chain) was identified in a study of control samples from healthy donors and cancer patients. Sequencing was performed with immunoSEQ multiplex PCR; in TCRdb, only in-frame clones are kept and a portion is missing. The data show under 200,000 clones, 85% to 95% seen once. This CDR3 spans 16 amino acids. Per the germline V gene, CDR1 is SGHRS and CDR2 is YFSETQ. V lost 4 bases, J lost 0 bases, and 16 bases lay in between. The receptor was isolated from a woman in her sixties in good health. Sequencing was done on a sample of blood. The J gene is TRBJ1-1, the V gene TRBV5-1, with TRBD1 as a possible D gene (6 bases). The CDR3 nucleotides are TGCGCCAGCAGCAGGTCAGGGGAAGGATTGAACACTGAAGCTTTCTTT. It yields the protein CASSRSGEGLNTEAFF.